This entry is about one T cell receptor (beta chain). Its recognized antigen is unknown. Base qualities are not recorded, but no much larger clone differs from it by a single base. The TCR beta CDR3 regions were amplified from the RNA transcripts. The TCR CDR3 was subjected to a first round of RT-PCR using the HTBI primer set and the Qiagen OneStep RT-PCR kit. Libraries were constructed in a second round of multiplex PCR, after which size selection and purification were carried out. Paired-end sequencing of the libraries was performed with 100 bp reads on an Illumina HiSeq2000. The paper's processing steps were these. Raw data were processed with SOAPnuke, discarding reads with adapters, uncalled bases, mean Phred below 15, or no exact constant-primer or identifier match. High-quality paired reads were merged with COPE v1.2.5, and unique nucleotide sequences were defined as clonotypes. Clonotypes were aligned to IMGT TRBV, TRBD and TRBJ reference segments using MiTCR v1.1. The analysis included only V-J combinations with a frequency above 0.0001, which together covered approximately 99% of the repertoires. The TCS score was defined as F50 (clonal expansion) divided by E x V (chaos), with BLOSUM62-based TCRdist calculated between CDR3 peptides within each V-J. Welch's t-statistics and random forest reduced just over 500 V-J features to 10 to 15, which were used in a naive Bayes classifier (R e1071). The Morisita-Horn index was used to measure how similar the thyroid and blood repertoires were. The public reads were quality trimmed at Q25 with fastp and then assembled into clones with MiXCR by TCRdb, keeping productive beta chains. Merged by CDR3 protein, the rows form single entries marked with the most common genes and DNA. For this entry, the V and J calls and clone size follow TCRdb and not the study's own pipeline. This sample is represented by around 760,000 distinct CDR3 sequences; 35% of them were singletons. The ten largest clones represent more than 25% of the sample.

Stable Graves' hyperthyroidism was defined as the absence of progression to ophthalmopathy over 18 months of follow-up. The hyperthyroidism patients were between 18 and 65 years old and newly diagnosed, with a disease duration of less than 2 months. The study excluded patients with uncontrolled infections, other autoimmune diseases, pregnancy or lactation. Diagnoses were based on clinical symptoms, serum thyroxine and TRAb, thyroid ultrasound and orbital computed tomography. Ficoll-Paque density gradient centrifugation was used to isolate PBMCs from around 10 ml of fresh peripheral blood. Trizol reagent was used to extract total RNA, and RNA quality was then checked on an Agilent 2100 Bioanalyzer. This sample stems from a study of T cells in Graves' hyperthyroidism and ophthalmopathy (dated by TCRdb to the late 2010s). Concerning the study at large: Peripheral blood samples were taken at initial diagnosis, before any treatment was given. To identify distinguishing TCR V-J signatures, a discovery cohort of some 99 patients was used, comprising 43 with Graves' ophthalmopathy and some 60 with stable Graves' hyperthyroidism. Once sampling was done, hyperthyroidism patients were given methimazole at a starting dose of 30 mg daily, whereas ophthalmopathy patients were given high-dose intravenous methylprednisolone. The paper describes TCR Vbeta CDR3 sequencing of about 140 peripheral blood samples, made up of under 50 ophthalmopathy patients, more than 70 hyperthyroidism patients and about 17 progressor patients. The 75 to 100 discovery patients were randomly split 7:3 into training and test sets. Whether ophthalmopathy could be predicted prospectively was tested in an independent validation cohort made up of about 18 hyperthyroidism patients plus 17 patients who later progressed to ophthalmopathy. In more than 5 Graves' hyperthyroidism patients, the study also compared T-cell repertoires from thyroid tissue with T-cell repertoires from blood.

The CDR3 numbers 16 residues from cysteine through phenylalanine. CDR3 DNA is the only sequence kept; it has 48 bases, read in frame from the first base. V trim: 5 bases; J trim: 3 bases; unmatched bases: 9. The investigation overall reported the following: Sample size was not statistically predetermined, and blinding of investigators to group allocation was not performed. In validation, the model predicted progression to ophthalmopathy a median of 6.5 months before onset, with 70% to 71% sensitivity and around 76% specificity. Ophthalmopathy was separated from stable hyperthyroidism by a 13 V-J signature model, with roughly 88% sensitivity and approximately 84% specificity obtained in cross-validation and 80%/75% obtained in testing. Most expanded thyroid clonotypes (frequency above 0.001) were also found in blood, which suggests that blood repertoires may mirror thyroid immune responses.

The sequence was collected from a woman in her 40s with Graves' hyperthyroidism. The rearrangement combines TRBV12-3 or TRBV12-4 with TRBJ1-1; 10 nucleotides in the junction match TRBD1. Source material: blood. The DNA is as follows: TGTGCCAGCAGTGGCGGACAGGGGGGTTGGGACACTGAAGCTTTCTTT. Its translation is CASSGGQGGWDTEAFF.